Below, one T cell receptor beta chain is given with its context. The clone's antigen remains unknown. There are no base qualities to consult, and no much larger clone falls within one base. V was cut back by 5 bases and J by 3 bases, leaving a gap of 13 bases between them. The CDR3 goes from the cysteine to the phenylalanine over 14 residues. Here the CDR3 DNA is all that survives: 42 bases in frame from base 1. For CDR1 and CDR2, the germline V gene lists SGHAT and FQNNGV. The protocol used for the library was the immunoSEQ multiplex PCR assay. For the multiplex PCR, a mixture combining 60 forward primers for TCR Vbeta segments and 13 reverse primers for TCR Jbeta segments was used. Amplification of the CDR3 region of rearranged TCR beta genes was performed with a multiplex PCR assay on genomic DNA. On the Illumina HiSeq System, the amplified TCR beta libraries were sequenced as 87-base-pair reads. The paper's processing steps were these. A later analysis counted tens of millions of unique TCR beta chains across the 640 or so repertoires, and around 12 million of these chains were shared by at least two donors. A nearest-neighbor algorithm error-corrected the raw reads and collapsed the reads into unique sequences, merging closely related sequences to remove PCR and sequencing errors. CDR3 sequences were aligned to IMGT reference sequences to assign V, D and J gene segments. For a sequence to be retained, a match of at least six nucleotides was required to both a V gene segment and a J gene segment. Rearrangements were called productive when the CDR3 lacked stop codons and stayed in frame with V and J; all others were non-productive. Following IMGT convention, CDR3 was defined as the stretch from the second conserved V-encoded cysteine to the conserved J-encoded phenylalanine. Sequences without an unambiguous match to a single V gene segment were excluded from the earlier analysis of several hundred of the donors. An earlier analysis of approximately 590 of the donors called V segments functional above 56.7% productive rearrangements and segregating when the between-donor standard deviation exceeded 5%. A statistical classification framework was developed to diagnose cytomegalovirus status using the catalog of TCR beta chain sequences. A later analysis assigned V and J genes by comparing TCR nucleotide sequences with IMGT/GENE-DB human TR gene sequences. The TCRdist pipeline was used in a later analysis to assign CDR3 sequences and most-parsimonious VDJ recombination scenarios. In a later analysis, each TCR beta chain was defined by its CDR3 amino acid sequence together with its V-gene family, and reads without a unique V-gene family were excluded. A later analysis removed several hundred highly shared, low-generation-probability nucleotide sequences to deal with suspected cross-contamination and a sequencing artifact. For each public chain, a later analysis derived a clonal expansion index from normalized ranks of inferred template counts within each repertoire. Generation probabilities in a later analysis came from a VDJ recombination model fitted to out-of-frame rearrangements, and those results were checked against IGoR. In a later analysis, TCR-TCR, TCR-HLA and TCR-CMV co-occurrence was scored with hypergeometric tests, and a repertoire-size bias correction was applied to TCR pairs. False discovery rates were estimated in a later analysis by permuting HLA or CMV assignments 20 times. In a later analysis, co-occurring TCRs were grouped using DBSCAN, with TCRdist sequence similarity added in when clustering inside HLA-allele-positive subsets. For co-occurrence clustering, repertoires with fewer than 30,000 or more than 120,000 public chains were excluded, along with roughly five repertoires with anomalous nucleotide sharing. What TCRdb holds here is the immuneACCESS table cut down to in-frame rearrangements. Part of the clones is not present; checked against another copy, under half of the missing clones reflect an unresolved V gene, and the others are unexplained. That table supplies the V and J calls and clone size; D and trimming were determined from the DNA. The sample records about 130,000 clones, about four fifths of which are singletons. In total, the top ten clones hold about 4.9% of the sample.

These data originate in a study of cytomegalovirus exposure and HLA in healthy donors listed by TCRdb under 2017. Regarding the research as a whole: An earlier analysis of under 600 of the donors reported roughly 270 Gb of sequence data and some 100 million unique TCR beta sequences from 150 million to 200 million T cells. Donor age, sex, ethnicity and CMV serostatus were collected together with the repertoire data. High-throughput TCR immunosequencing, statistical association of individual TCRs with disease status, and machine learning were combined to predict cytomegalovirus infection status. Among around 400 genotyped donors of the cohort, an average of around 240,000 unique TCR beta nucleotide sequences were sequenced per donor, roughly 20% of them non-productive. All discovery cohort repertoires had been generated using a single sequencing platform. An earlier analysis of 587 of the donors used high-throughput TCR beta sequencing to judge whether each TCR beta V gene segment behaved as functional or pseudogenic. In a later genetic analysis, genome-wide SNP genotypes for about 55% of the roughly 670 donors were used, and that subset was treated as a discovery cohort. Using immunosequencing, the study profiled T cell repertoires from some 670 subjects and related those repertoires to cytomegalovirus serostatus. Along with the approximately 600-subject first cohort, a separate validation cohort of over a hundred different subjects was used. A later analysis re-analyzed previously published TCR beta repertoires from about 600 donors and added high-resolution HLA genotyping to study TCR occurrence patterns. Typing coverage varied by locus: roughly 620-630 donors for A, B, C, DRB1 and DQB1; approximately 500 for DQA1; around 610 for DPA1; under 490 for DPB1. The study was designed to test whether signatures of past pathogen exposure could be identified by cataloging public T cell receptors. In the later analysis, no new phenotypic data were used to find candidate immune exposures; instead, reliance was placed on TCR beta sequences and their occurrence across donors. HLA typing covered class I and class II loci at four-digit resolution. About five DR-DQ haplotypes were treated as single units for association and clustering because of strong linkage in the cohort. Of the 398 genotyped donors, over 80% were placed in the genetic ancestry cluster associated with self-reported Caucasian donors. About 280 gigabases of sequencing data and around 88 million unique TCR sequences made up an early release that covered 500 to 650 HLA-typed donors.

What the research found in general, with its limitations: An earlier analysis of approximately 500 of the donors showed that most TCR beta V segments appeared in productive rearrangements either about 90% or about 30% of the time, which broadly matched IMGT annotations. An association between a missense DCLRE1C variant and V-gene and J-gene trimming of TCR beta chains was found in a later genetic analysis and replicated in an independent cohort. A later analysis reported that several top co-occurrence clusters appeared linked to parvovirus B19, influenza, CMV and Epstein-Barr virus. The cohort was sequenced for TCR beta chains only, and without alpha or paired-chain data the features that could be detected were limited. In the study, 164 TCR beta chains were listed as associated with cytomegalovirus. In a later analysis, 16,951 TCR beta sequences were associated with specific HLA alleles at a false discovery rate of 0.05. The sequencing pipeline was judged likely to have produced a cluster of highly shared sequence variants as a technical artifact. CMV serostatus was the only immune exposure information available for the cohort. About 17 rarely observed V segments, including chromosome 9 orphons, were excluded from the earlier analysis of several hundred of the donors because counts were too low. In a later analysis, HLA-associated TCR beta chains were found to be more clonally expanded and to have lower generation probabilities than equally common non-associated chains. In both the original and validation cohorts, the classifier was reported to diagnose cytomegalovirus status with high specificity and sensitivity. When HLA alleles, especially DR and DQ, strongly co-occurred, TCR associations were difficult to assign to individual alleles. A further reported finding was that TCR beta sequences accurately predicted the HLA-A and HLA-B alleles for most subjects in the first cohort. The authors suggested that the approach could potentially be generalized to other disease states and immunological phenotypes. Most CMV-associated TCR beta chains appeared to be HLA-restricted in a later analysis, and the HLA associations seemed to be driven largely by CMV exposure. The presence/absence analyses assumed that sequencing depth was roughly uniform across donors, and that assumption may not be true. According to a later genetic analysis, donors in an Asian-associated ancestry cluster had fewer N-insertions in productive TCRs than the approximately 630-donor mean. According to a later analysis, TCR association rates differed among HLA loci, with DRB1 alleles showing the most associated TCRs and HLA-C alleles showing the fewest. A few of the identified cytomegalovirus-associated TCR beta chains were confirmed in vitro to be specific for cytomegalovirus antigens. Correlated functional status among segregating V segments might be attributable to linkage disequilibrium, but an unknown experimental factor could not be ruled out. Because HLA typing was missing for some donors at each locus, association tests included only the typed subset. Because the 87-base-pair reads could not distinguish some IMGT-functional V segments, including TRBV6-2 and TRBV6-3, those segments were excluded. While some public TCRs were present in many individuals, most TCR sequences turned up only very rarely across donors.

The cohort consisted of 650 to 700 healthy bone marrow donors. At the time of sampling, all cohort members were nominally healthy, though unrecorded immune exposures were likely present. Of the roughly 700 cohort members, approximately 290 had a positive CMV serostatus and about 350 had a negative one, while no CMV serostatus was recorded for the donor. A peripheral blood sample was provided by each donor, and peripheral blood mononuclear cells were used for TCR beta sequencing. Genomic DNA was extracted from the blood cell samples with the Qiagen DNeasy Blood Extraction Kit. The chain is encoded by TRBV11-2 joined to TRBJ2-5; the D region possibly corresponds to TRBD1 (6 bases align). Material for sequencing was PBMCs. This clonotype was sampled from a man aged 25 to 40 in good health. The nucleotide sequence is given as TGTGCCAGCAGCCAGGGGACGGTAAAAGAGACCCAGTACTTC. It specifies CASSQGTVKETQYF. Where the CDR3 stops, the reference TRBV11-2 and TRBJ2-5 genes take over; the full variable domain is EAGVAQSPRYKIIEKRQSVAFWCNPISGHATLYWYQQILGQGPKLLIQFQNNGVVDDSQLPKDRFSAERLKGVDSTLKIQPAKLEDSAVYLCASSQGTVKETQYFGPGTRLLVL.